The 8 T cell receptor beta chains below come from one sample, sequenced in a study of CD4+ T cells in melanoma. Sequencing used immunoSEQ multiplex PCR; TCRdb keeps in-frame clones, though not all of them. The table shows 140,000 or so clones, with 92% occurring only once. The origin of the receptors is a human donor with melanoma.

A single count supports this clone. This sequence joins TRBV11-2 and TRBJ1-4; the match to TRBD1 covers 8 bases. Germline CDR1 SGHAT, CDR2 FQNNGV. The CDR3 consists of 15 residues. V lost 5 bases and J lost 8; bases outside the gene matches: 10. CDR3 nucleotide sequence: TGTGCCAGCAGCCAGGGGGCAGGGGGCAGAGAAAAACTGTTTTTT. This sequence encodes CASSQGAGGREKLFF.

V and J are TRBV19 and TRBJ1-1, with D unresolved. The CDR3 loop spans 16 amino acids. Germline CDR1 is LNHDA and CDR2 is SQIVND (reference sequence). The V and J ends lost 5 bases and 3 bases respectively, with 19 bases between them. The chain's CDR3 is CASSLTSGARYTEAFF. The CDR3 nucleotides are TGTGCCAGTAGTCTCACCTCAGGAGCACGGTACACTGAAGCTTTCTTT.

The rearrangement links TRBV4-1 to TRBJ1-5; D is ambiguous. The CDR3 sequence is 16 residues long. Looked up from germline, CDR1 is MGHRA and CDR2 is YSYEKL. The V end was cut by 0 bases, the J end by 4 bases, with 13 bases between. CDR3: CASSQDAESRNQPQHF. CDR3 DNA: TGCGCCAGCAGCCAAGACGCGGAGAGCAGAAATCAGCCCCAGCATTTT.

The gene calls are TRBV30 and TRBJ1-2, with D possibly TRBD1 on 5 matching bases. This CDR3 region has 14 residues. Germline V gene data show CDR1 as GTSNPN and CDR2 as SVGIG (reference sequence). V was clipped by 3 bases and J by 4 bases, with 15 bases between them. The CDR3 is CAWSGGPGSYGYTF. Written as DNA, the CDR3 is TGTGCCTGGAGCGGCGGACCAGGGTCCTATGGCTACACCTTC.

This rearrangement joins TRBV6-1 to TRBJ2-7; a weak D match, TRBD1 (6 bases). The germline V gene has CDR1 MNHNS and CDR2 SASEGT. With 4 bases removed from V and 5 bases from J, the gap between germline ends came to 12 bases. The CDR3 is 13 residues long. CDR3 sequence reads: CASSGTGKHEQYF. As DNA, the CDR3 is TGTGCCAGCAGTGGAACAGGGAAGCACGAGCAGTACTTC.

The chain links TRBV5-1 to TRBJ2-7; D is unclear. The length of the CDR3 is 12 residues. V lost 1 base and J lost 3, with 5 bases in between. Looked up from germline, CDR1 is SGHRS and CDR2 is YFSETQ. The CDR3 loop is CASSLTDYEQYF. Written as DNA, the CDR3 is TGCGCCAGCAGCTTGACAGACTACGAGCAGTACTTC.

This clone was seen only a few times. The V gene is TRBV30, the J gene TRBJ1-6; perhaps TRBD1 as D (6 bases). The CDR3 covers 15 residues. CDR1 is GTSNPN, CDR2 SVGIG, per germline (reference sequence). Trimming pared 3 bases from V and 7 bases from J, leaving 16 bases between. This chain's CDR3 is CAWSLMGQTNSPLHF. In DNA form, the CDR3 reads TGTGCCTGGAGCCTCATGGGACAAACCAATTCACCCCTCCACTTT.

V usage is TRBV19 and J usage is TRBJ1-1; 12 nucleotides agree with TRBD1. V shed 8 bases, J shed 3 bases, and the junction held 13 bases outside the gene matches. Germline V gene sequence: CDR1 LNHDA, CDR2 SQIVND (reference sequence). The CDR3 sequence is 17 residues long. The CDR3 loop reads CASSSTGTGGWYTEAFF. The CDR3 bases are TGTGCCAGTTCCTCGACCGGGACAGGGGGCTGGTACACTGAAGCTTTCTTT.